This T cell receptor (beta chain) was sequenced for a study of blood T cell repertoires in COVID-19. About the study: The samples span acute and convalescent COVID-19 from the United States, Italy and Spain.

The method was immunoSEQ multiplex PCR; TCRdb's version includes in-frame clones alone and lacks a portion of them. The repertoire holds about 210,000 clones, with 92% as singletons. Germline V gene sequence: CDR1 SGHRS, CDR2 YFSETQ. The CDR3 is 13 amino acids. V dropped 2 bases and J dropped 9 bases, with 12 bases sitting between them. The chain joins TRBV5-1 to TRBJ2-1; tentative D call: TRBD2 (5 bases). Sample: peripheral blood. The TCR originated in a man aged 30 to 45 with acute or convalescent COVID-19. CDR3 in DNA: TGCGCCAGCAGCTTCGGGATTATGAGTGAGCAGTTCTTC. Its protein product is CASSFGIMSEQFF.